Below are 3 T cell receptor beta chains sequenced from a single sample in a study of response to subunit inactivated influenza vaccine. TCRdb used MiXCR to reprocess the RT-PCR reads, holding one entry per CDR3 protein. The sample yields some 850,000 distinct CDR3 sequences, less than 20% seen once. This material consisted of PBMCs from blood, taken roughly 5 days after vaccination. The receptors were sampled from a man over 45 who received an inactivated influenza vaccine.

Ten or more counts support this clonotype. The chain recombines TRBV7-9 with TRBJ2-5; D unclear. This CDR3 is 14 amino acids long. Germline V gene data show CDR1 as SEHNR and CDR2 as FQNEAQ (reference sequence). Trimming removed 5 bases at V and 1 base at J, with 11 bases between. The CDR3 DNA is TGTGCCAGCAGCCCGTCGTATGGCCAAGAGACCCAGTACTTC. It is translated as CASSPSYGQETQYF.

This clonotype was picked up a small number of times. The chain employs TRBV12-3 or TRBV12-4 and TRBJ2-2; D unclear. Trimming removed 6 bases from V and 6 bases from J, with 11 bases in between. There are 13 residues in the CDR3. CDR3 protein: CASSIYLAGELFF. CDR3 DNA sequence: TGTGCCAGCAGCATATATTTGGCCGGGGAGCTGTTTTTT.

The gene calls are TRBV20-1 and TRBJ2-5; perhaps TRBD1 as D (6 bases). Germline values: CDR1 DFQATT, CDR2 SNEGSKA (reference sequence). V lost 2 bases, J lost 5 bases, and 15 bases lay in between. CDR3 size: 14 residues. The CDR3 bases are TGCAGTGCTAGAACCTACAGGGAACGGGAGACCCAGTACTTC. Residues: CSARTYRERETQYF.